This T cell receptor beta chain was recorded in a study of T cell changes during pregnancy in multiple sclerosis. Trimming cost V 3 bases and J 0 bases; bases outside gene matches: 15. Germline CDR1 and CDR2: SGHNT and YYREEE (reference sequence). This CDR3 has 18 amino acids. TCRdb's copy holds only in-frame clones and misses some; the assay was immunoSEQ multiplex PCR. The sample has tens of thousands of clones; about 91% are singletons. The chain carries TRBV5-4 and TRBJ2-7; 7 bases agree with TRBD1. Specimen: peripheral blood, collected after pregnancy. This TCR derives from a female donor with multiple sclerosis, enrolled in a pregnancy study. The DNA for the CDR3 is TGTGCCAGCAGCTCCGCAAACCTCAGGGGGATCAGCTCCTACGAGCAGTACTTC. Its translation is CASSSANLRGISSYEQYF.